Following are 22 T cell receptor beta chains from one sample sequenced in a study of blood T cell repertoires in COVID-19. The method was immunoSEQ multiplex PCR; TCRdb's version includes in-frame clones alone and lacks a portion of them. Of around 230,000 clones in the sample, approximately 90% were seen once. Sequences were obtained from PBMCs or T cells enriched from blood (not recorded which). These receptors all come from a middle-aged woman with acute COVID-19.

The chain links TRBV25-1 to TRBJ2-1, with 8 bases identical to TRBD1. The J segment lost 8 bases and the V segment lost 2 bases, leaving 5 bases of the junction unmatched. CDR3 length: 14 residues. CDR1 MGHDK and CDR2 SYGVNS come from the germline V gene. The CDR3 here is CASSEGQGSYEQFF. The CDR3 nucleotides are TGTGCCAGCAGTGAAGGACAGGGTTCGTATGAGCAGTTCTTC.

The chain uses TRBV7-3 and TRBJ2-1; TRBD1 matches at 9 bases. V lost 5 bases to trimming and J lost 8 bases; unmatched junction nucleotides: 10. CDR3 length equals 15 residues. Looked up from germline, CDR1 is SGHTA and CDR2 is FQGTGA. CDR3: CASSPPGQGRDEQFF. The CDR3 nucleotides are TGTGCCAGCAGCCCCCCGGGACAGGGTAGGGATGAGCAGTTCTTC.

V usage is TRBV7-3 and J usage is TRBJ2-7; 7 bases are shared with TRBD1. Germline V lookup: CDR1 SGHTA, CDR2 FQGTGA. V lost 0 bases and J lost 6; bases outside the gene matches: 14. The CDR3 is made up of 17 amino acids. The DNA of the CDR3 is TGTGCCAGCAGCTTAACCCCCCTCGACAGGGTTGGCGCCGAGCAGTACTTC. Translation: CASSLTPLDRVGAEQYF.

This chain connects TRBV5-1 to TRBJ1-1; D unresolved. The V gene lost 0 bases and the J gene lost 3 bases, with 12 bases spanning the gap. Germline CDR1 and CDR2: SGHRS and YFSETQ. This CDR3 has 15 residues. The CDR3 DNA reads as TGCGCCAGCAGCTTGGCAAACCCGGGGTACACTGAAGCTTTCTTT. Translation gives CASSLANPGYTEAFF. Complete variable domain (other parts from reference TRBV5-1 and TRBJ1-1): KAGVTQTPRYLIKTRGQQVTLSCSPISGHRSVSWYQQTPGQGLQFLFEYFSETQRNKGNFPGRFSGRQFSNSRSEMNVSTLELGDSALYLCASSLANPGYTEAFFGQGTRLTVV.

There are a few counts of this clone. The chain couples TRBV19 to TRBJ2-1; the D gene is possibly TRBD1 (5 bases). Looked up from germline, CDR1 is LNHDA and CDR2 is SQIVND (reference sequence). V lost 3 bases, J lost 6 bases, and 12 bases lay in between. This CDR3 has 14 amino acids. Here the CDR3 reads CASSIPTDTNEQFF. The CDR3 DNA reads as TGTGCCAGTAGTATTCCGACAGATACCAATGAGCAGTTCTTC.

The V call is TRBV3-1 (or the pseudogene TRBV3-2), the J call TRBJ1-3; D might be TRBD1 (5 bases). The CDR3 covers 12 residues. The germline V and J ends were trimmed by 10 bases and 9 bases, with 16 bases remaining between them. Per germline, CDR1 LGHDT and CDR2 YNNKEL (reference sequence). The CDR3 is CATQPLGGTIYF. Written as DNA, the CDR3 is TGTGCCACCCAGCCCTTGGGGGGCACCATATATTTT.

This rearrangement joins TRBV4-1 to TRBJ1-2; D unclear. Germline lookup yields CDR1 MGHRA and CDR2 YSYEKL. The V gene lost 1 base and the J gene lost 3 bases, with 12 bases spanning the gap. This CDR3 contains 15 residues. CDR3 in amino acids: CASSQAAVTHYGYTF. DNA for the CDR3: TGCGCCAGCAGCCAAGCAGCGGTTACACACTATGGCTACACCTTC.

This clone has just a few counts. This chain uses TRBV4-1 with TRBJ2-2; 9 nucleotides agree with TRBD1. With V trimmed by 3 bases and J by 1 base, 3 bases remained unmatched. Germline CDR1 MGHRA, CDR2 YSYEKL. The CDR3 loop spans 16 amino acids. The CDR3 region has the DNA TGCGCCAGCAGCCAGTCGGGACAGGGGAACACCGGGGAGCTGTTTTTT. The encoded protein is CASSQSGQGNTGELFF.

CDR3 coding DNA: TGTGCCACCAGCAGAACTTCGGGACAGGGGTTTGGCTACACCTTC. It translates to CATSRTSGQGFGYTF. The rearrangement uses TRBV15 and TRBJ1-2; 10 positions match TRBD1. The CDR3 covers 15 residues. Germline-derived CDR1 and CDR2 are LNHNV and YYDKDF (reference sequence). V was clipped by 2 bases and J by 7 bases; unmatched bases: 7.

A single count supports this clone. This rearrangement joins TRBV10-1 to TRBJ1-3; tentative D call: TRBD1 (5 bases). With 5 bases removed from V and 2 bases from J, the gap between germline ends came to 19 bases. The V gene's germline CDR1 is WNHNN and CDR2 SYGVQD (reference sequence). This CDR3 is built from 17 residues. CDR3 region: CASSSHGRGTTGNTIYF. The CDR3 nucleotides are TGCGCCAGCAGTTCTCACGGGAGGGGAACAACTGGAAACACCATATATTTT.

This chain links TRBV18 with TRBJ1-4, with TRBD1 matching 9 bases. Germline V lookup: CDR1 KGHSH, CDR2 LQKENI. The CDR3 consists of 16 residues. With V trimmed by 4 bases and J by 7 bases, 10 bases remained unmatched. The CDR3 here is CASSLFRGQGREKLFF. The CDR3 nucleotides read TGTGCCAGCTCACTTTTCAGGGGACAGGGTCGTGAAAAACTGTTTTTT.

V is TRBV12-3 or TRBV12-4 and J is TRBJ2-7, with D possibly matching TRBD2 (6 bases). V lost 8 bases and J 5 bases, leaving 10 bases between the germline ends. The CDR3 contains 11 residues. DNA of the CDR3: TGTGCCAGCGGGGGGTCCCACGAGCAGTACTTC. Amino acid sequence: CASGGSHEQYF.

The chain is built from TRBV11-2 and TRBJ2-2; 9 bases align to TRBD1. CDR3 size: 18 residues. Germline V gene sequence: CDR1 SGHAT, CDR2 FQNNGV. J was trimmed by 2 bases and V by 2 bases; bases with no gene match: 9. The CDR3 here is CASSLLPTGGPNTGELFF. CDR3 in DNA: TGTGCCAGCAGCTTACTCCCGACAGGGGGACCAAACACCGGGGAGCTGTTTTTT.

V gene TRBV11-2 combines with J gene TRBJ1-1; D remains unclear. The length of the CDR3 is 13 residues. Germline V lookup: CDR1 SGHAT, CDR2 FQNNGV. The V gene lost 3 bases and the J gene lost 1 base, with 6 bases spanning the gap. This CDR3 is CASSFPGNTEAFF. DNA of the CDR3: TGTGCCAGCAGCTTCCCAGGGAACACTGAAGCTTTCTTT.

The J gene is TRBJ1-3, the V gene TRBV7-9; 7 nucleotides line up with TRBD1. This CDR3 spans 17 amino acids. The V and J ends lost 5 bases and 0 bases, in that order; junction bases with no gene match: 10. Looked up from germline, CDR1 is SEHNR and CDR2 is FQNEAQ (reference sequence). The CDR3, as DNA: TGTGCCAGCAGCCGACGACAGGGAGAGAGCTCTGGAAACACCATATATTTT. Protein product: CASSRRQGESSGNTIYF. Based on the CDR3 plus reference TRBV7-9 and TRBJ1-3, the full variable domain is DTGVSQNPRHKITKRGQNVTFRCDPISEHNRLYWYRQTLGQGPEFLTYFQNEAQLEKSRLLSDRFSAERPKGSFSTLEIQRTEQGDSAMYLCASSRRQGESSGNTIYFGEGSWLTVV.

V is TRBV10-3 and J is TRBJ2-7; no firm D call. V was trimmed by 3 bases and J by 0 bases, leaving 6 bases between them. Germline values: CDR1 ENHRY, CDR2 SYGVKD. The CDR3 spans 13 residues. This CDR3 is CAISDGYSYEQYF. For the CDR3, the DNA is TGTGCCATCAGTGACGGGTACTCCTACGAGCAGTACTTC.

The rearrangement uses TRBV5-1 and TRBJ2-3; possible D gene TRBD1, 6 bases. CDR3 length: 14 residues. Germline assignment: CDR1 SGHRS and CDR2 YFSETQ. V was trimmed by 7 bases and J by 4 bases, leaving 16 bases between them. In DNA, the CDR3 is TGCGCCAGCCGATACACAGGGTATGCAGATACGCAGTATTTT. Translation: CASRYTGYADTQYF.

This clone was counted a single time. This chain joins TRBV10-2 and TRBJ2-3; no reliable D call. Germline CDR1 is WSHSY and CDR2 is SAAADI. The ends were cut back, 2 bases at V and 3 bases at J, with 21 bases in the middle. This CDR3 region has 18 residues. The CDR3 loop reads CASSEPGRGTVQTDTQYF. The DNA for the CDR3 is TGCGCCAGCAGTGAGCCCGGTCGTGGAACAGTCCAGACAGATACGCAGTATTTT.

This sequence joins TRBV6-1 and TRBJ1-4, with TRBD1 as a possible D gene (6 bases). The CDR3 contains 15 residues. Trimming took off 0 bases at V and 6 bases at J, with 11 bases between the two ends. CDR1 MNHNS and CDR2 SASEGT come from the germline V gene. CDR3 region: CASSEARAGDEKLFF. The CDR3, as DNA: TGTGCCAGCAGTGAAGCTAGGGCAGGGGATGAAAAACTGTTTTTT.

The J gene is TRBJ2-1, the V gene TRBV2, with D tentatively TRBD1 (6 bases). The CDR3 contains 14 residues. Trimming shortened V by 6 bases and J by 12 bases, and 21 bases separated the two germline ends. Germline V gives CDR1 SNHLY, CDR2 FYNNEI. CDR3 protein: CASRLRGTNPAQFF. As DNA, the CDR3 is TGTGCCAGCAGACTACGAGGGACAAACCCTGCGCAGTTCTTC. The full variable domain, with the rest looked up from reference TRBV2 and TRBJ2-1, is EPEVTQTPSHQVTQMGQEVILRCVPISNHLYFYWYRQILGQKVEFLVSFYNNEISEKSEIFDDQFSVERPDGSNFTLKIRSTKLEDSAMYFCASRLRGTNPAQFFGPGTRLTVL.

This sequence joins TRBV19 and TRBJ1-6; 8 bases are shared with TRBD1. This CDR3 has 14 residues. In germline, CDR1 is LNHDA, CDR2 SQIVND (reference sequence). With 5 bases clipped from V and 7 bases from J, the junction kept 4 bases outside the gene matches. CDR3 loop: CASSYRGINSPLHF. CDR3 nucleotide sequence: TGTGCCAGTAGTTACAGGGGGATCAATTCACCCCTCCACTTT.

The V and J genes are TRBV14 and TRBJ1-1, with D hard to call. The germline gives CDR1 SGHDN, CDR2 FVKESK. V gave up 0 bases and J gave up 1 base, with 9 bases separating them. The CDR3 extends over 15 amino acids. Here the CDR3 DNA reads TGTGCCAGCAGCCAAGAGAGGGCGGGGAACACTGAAGCTTTCTTT. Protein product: CASSQERAGNTEAFF.